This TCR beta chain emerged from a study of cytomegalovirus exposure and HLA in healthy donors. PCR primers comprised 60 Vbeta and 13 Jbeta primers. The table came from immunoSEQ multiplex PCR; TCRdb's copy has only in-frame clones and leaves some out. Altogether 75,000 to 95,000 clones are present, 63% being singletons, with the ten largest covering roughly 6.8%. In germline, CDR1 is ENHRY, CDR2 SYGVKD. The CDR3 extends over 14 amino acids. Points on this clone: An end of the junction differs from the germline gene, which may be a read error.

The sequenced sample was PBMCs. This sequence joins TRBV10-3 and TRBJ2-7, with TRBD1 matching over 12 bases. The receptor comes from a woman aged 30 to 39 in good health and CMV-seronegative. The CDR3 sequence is CAIRAGTGGYEQYF. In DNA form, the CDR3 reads TGTGCCATCAGAGCCGGGACAGGGGGCTACGAGCAGTATTTC.